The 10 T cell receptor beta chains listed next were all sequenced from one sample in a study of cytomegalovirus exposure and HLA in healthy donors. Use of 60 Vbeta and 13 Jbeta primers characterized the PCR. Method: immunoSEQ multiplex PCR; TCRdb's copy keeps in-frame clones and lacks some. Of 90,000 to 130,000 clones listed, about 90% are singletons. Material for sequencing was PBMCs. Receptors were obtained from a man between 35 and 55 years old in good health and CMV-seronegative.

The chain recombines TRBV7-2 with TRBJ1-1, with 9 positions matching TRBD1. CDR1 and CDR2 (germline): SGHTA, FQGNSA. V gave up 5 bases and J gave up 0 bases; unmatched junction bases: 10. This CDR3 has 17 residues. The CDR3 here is CASSPGGWDRVNTEAFF. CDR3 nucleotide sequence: TGTGCCAGCAGCCCGGGGGGATGGGACAGGGTGAACACTGAAGCTTTCTTT.

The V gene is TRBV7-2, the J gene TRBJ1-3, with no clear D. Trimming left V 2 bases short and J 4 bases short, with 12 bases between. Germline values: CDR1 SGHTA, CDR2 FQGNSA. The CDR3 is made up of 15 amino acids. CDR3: CASSLRGSSGNTIYF. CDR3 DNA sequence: TGTGCCAGCAGCTTACGAGGCAGTAGCGGAAACACCATATATTTT.

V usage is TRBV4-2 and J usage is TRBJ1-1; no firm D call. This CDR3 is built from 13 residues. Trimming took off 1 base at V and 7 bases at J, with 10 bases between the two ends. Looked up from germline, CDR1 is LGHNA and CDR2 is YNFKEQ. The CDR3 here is CASSQVSVNEAFF. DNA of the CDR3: TGTGCCAGCAGCCAAGTCTCGGTGAATGAAGCTTTCTTT.

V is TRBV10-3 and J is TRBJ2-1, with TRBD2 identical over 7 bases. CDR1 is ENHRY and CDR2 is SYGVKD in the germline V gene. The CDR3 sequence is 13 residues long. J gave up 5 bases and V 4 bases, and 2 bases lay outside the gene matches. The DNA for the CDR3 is TGTGCCATCAGTGCAGGGAGGGACAATGAGCAGTTCTTC. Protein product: CAISAGRDNEQFF.

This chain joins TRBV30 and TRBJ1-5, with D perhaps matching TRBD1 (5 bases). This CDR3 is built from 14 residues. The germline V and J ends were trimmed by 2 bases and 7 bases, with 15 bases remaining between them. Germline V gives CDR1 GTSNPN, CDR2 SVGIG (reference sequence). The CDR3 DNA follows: TGTGCCTGGAGTAGGGAGGAGGGACGCCAGCCCCAGCATTTT. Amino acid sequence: CAWSREEGRQPQHF.

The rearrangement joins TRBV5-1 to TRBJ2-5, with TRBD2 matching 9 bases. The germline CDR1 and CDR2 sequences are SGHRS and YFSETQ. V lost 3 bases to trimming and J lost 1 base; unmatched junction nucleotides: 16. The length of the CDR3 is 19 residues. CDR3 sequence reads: CASSSPRPAGGPLQETQYF. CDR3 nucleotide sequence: TGCGCCAGCAGCTCCCCACGTCCAGCGGGGGGACCCCTCCAAGAGACCCAGTACTTC.

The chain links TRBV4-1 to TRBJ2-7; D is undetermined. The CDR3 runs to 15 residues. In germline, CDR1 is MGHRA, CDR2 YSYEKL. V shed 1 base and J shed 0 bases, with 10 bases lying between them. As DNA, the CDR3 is TGCGCCAGCAGCCAAGCCTTTCTAAGCTCCTACGAGCAGTACTTC. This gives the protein CASSQAFLSSYEQYF.

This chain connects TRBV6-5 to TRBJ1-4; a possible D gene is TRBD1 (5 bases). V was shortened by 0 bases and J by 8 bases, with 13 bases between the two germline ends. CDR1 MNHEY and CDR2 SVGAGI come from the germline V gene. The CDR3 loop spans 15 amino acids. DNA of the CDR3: TGTGCCAGCAGTTACTCAACGGGGGATCGGGAAAAACTGTTTTTT. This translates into CASSYSTGDREKLFF.

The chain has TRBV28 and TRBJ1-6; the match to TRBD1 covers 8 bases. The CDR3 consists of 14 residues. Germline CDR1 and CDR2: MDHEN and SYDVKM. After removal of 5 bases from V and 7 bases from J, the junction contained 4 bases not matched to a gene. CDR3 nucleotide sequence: TGTGCCAGCAGTAACGGACAGGGCAATTCACCCCTCCACTTT. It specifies CASSNGQGNSPLHF.

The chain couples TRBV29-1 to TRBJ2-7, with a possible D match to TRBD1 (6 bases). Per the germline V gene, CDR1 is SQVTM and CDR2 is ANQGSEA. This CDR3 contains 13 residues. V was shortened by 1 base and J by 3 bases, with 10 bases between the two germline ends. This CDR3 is CSVEGTVGYEQYF. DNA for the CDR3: TGCAGCGTTGAAGGGACAGTAGGCTACGAGCAGTACTTC.